This T cell receptor beta chain appears in the sequencing data of a study of technical replicates of blood from a few donors. CDR1 is SGHDN and CDR2 is FVKESK in the germline V gene. The CDR3 consists of 14 residues. V gave up 3 bases and J gave up 4 bases, with 12 bases separating them. The protocol was immunoSEQ multiplex PCR, while the TCRdb copy is restricted to in-frame clones and leaves out a portion. In the table there are 95,000 to 100,000 clones, under 96% of which are singletons. This rearrangement joins TRBV14 to TRBJ1-1, with D unresolved. The sample was T cells isolated from PBMCs. This clonotype originated in a human donor in good health. The CDR3 region has the DNA TGTGCCAGCAGCCACGATCGCCGGGTCACTGAAGCTTTCTTT. This gives the protein CASSHDRRVTEAFF. Based on the CDR3 plus reference TRBV14 and TRBJ1-1, the full variable domain is EAGVTQFPSHSVIEKGQTVTLRCDPISGHDNLYWYRRVMGKEIKFLLHFVKESKQDESGMPNNRFLAERTGGTYSTLKVQPAELEDSGVYFCASSHDRRVTEAFFGQGTRLTVV.